One T cell receptor (beta chain) is described in this entry. The method was immunoSEQ multiplex PCR; TCRdb's version includes in-frame clones alone and lacks a portion of them. The sample contains tens of thousands of clones, about nine tenths of which appear only once. The source of the sample is a study of blood T cell repertoires in COVID-19. The CDR3 totals 13 residues. The V end lost 8 bases, the J end lost 3 bases, and 12 bases lay between the germline ends. The TCR comes from a human donor in a cohort sampled during active COVID-19. The chain is built from TRBV12-3 or TRBV12-4 and TRBJ2-3, with D tentatively TRBD2 (5 bases). Material for sequencing was peripheral blood. For the CDR3, the DNA is TGTGCCAGCGGTGCTATAGCGACAGATACGCAGTATTTT. Its translation is CASGAIATDTQYF.